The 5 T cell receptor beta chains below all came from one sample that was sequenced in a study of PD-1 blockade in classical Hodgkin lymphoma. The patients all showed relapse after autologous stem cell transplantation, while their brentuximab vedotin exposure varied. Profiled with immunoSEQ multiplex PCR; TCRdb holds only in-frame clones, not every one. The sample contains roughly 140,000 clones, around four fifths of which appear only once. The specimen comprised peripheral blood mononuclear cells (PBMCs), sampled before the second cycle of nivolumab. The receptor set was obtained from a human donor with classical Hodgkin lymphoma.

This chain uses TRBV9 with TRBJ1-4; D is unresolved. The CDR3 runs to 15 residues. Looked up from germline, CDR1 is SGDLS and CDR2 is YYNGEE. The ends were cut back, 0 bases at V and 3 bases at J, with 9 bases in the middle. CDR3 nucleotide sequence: TGTGCCAGCAGCGTAGACCAGGTAGCTAATGAAAAACTGTTTTTT. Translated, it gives CASSVDQVANEKLFF.

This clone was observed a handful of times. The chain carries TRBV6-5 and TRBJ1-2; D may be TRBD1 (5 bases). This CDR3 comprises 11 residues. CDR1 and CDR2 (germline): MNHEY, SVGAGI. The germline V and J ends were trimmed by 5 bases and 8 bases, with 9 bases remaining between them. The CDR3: CASSRDGGYTF. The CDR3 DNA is TGTGCCAGCAGTAGGGACGGCGGCTACACCTTC.

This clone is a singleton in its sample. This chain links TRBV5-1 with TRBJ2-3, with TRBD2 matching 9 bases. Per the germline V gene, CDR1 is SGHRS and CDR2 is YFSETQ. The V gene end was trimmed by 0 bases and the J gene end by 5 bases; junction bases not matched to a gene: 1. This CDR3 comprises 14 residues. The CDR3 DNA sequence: TGCGCCAGCAGCTTGGGCGGGAGGGGAGATACGCAGTATTTT. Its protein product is CASSLGGRGDTQYF.

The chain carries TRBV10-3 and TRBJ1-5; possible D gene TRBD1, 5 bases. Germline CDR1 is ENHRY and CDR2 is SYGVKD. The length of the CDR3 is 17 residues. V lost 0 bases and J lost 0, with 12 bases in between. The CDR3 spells CAISESGVALSNQPQHF. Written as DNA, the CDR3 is TGTGCCATCAGTGAGTCAGGGGTGGCACTTAGCAATCAGCCCCAGCATTTT.

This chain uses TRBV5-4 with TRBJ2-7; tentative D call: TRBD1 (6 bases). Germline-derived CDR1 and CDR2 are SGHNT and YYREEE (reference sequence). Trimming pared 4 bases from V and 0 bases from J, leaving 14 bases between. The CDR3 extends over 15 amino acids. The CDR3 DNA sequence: TGTGCCAGCAGCGTACAGGGTACCCTCTCCTACGAGCAGTACTTC. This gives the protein CASSVQGTLSYEQYF.